This T cell receptor (beta chain) emerged from a study of blood T cell repertoires in COVID-19. TCRdb's table, derived via immunoSEQ multiplex PCR, lists solely in-frame clones and lacks some. This sample has under 250,000 clones, with approximately 82% found just once. The CDR3 length is 15 residues. The V end was cut by 2 bases, the J end by 3 bases, with 14 bases between. The germline V gene encodes CDR1 SGDLS and CDR2 YYNGEE. The chain joins TRBV9 to TRBJ1-2, with a weak D call TRBD1 (5 bases). This TCR came from a man aged 40-49 years with active or convalescent COVID-19. The material sequenced was peripheral blood. The CDR3, as DNA: TGTGCCAGCAGCGTGGCCAGGACATGGGACTATGGCTACACCTTC. It translates to CASSVARTWDYGYTF.